This T cell receptor beta chain was identified during a study of cytomegalovirus exposure and HLA in healthy donors. Study results and limitations: Earlier findings revealed that most TCR beta V segments proved productive either about 90% or about 30% of the time. With DRB1 most and HLA-C fewest, TCR association rates differed between HLA loci in a later analysis. The classifier reportedly diagnosed cytomegalovirus status with high specificity and sensitivity. The presence/absence work took it that sequencing depth was about the same across donors.

PCR used 60 Vbeta primers and 13 Jbeta primers. TCRdb's copy holds only in-frame clones and misses some; the assay was immunoSEQ multiplex PCR. The sample table sets out 90,000 to 120,000 clones. Regarding this clone: Its target is unknown.

This clonotype was sampled from a man aged 45-65 years in good health and CMV-seronegative. Sequenced material: PBMCs.

The chain's CDR3 is CASSLGLAGLNTGELFF. The CDR3 DNA sequence: TGTGCCAGCAGCCTGGGACTAGCGGGGCTAAACACCGGGGAGCTGTTTTTT. The genes are TRBV5-4 and TRBJ2-2; 13 positions agree with TRBD2. This CDR3 spans 17 amino acids. After removal of 4 bases from V and 2 bases from J, the junction contained 5 bases not matched to a gene. CDR1 and CDR2 from the germline V gene are SGHNT and YYREEE (reference sequence).